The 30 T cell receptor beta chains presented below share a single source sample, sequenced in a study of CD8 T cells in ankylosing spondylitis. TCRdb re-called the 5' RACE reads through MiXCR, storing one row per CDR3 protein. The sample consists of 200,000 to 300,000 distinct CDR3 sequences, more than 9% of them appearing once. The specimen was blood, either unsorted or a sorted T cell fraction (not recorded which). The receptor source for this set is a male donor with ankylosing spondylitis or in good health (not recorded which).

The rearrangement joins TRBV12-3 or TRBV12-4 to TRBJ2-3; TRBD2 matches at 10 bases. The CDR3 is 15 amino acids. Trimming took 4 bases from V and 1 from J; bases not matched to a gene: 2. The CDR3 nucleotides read TGTGCCAGCAGTTCTAGCGGGGGCTGCACAGATACGCAGTATTTT. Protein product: CASSSSGGCTDTQYF.

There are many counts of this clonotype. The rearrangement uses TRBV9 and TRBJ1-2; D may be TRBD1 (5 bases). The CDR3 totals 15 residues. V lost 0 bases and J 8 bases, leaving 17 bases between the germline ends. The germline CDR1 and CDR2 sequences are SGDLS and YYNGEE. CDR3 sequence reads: CASSVVQGPGKGYTF. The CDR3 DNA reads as TGTGCCAGCAGCGTAGTCCAGGGCCCGGGTAAAGGCTACACCTTC. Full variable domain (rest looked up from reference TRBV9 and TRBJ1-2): DSGVTQTPKHLITATGQRVTLRCSPRSGDLSVYWYQQSLDQGLQFLIQYYNGEERAKGNILERFSAQQFPDLHSELNLSSLELGDSALYFCASSVVQGPGKGYTFGSGTRLTVV.

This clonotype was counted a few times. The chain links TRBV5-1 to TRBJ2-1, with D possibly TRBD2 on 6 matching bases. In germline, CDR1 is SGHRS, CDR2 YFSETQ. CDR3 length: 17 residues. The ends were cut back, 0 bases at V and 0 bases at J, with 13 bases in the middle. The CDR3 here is CASSLGGTSSSYNEQFF. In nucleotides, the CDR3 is TGCGCCAGCAGCTTGGGCGGGACTTCTAGCTCCTACAATGAGCAGTTCTTC.

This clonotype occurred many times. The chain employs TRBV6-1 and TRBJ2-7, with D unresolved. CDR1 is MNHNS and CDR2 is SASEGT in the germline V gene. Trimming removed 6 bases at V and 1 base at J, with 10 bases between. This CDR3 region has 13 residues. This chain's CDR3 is CASSPRPSYEQYF. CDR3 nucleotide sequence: TGTGCCAGCAGCCCACGACCGTCCTACGAGCAGTACTTC.

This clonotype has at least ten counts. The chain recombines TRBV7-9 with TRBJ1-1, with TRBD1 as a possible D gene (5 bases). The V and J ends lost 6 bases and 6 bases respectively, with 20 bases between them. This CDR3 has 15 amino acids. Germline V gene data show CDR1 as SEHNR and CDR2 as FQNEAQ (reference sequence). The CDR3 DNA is TGTGCCAGCAGTTTGTTGTGGGGAGCGGGGGCTGAAGCTTTCTTT. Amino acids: CASSLLWGAGAEAFF.

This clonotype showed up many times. The CDR3 DNA follows: TGTGCCAGCAGCCTGGGACAGCTTTACAATGAGCAGTTCTTC. It is translated as CASSLGQLYNEQFF. The chain links TRBV14 to TRBJ2-1, with 7 bases aligning to TRBD1. Germline assignment: CDR1 SGHDN and CDR2 FVKESK. CDR3 size: 14 residues. With 4 bases clipped from V and 4 bases from J, the junction kept 4 bases outside the gene matches.

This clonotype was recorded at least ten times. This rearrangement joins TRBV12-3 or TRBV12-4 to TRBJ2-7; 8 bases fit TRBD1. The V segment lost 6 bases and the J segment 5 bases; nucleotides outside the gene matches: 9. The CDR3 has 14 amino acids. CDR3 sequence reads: CASSQTGVPHEQYF. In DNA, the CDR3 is TGTGCCAGCAGCCAGACAGGGGTTCCCCACGAGCAGTACTTC.

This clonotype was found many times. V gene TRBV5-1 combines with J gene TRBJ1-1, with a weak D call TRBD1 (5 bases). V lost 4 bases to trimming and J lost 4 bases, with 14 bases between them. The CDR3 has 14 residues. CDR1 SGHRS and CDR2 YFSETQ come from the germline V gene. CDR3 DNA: TGCGCCAGCAGCGGGACCCAAGTGGTCACTGAAGCTTTCTTT. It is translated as CASSGTQVVTEAFF.

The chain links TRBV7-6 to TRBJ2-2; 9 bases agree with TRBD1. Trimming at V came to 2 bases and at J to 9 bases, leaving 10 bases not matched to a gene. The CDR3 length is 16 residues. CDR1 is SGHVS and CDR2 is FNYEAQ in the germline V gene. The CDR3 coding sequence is TGTGCCAGCAGCTTAAAACCGGGACAGGGCGACAGGGAGCTGTTTTTT. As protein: CASSLKPGQGDRELFF.

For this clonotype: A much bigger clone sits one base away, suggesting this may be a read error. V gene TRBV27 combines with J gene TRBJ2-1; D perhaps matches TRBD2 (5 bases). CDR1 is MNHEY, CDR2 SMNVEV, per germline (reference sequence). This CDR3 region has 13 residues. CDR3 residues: CACSLAPGNEQFF. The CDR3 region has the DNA TGTGCCTGCAGTTTAGCCCCGGGGAATGAGCAGTTCTTC.

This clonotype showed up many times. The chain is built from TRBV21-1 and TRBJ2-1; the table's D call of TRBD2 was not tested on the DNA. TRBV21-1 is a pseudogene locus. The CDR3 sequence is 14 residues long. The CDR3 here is CASSKFTSGNEQFF. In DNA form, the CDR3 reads TGTGCCAGCAGCAAGTTTACCAGCGGGAATGAGCAGTTCTTC.

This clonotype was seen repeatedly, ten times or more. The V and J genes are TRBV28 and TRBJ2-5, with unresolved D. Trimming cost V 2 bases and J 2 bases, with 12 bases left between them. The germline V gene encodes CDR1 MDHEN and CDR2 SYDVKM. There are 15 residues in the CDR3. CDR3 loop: CASSLKPLPQETQYF. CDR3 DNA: TGTGCCAGCAGTTTAAAACCCCTGCCGCAAGAGACCCAGTACTTC.

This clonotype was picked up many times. The CDR3 region has the DNA TGTGCCAGCAGCTCCGAGCCTACAGGGGCTGGAAACACCATATATTTT. Protein sequence: CASSSEPTGAGNTIYF. The V gene is TRBV11-2, the J gene TRBJ1-3, with 7 bases that match TRBD1. Germline-derived CDR1 and CDR2 are SGHAT and FQNNGV. This CDR3 spans 16 amino acids. V lost 4 bases, J lost 2 bases, and 8 bases stayed unmatched.

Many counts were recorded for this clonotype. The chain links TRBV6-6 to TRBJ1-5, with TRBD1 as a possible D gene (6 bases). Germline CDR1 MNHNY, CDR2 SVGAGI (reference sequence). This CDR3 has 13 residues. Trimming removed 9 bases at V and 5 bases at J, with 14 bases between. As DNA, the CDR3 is TGTGCCAGTAGCAAAGGGGGGGATCAGCCCCAGCATTTT. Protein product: CASSKGGDQPQHF.

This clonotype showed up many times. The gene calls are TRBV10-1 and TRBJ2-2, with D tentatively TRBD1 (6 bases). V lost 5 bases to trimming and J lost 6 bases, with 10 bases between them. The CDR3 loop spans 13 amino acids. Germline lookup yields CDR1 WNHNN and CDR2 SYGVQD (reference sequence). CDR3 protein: CASSPQGAGELFF. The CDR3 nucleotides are TGCGCCAGCAGTCCACAGGGTGCCGGGGAGCTGTTTTTT.

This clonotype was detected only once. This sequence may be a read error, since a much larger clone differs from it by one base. CDR3 protein: CAFSESLPSYEQYF. The CDR3 DNA follows: TGTGCCTTCAGTGAGTCGCTACCTTCCTACGAGCAGTACTTC. The chain couples TRBV10-3 to TRBJ2-7, with D unresolved. Per the germline V gene, CDR1 is ENHRY and CDR2 is SYGVKD. The CDR3 is 14 residues long.

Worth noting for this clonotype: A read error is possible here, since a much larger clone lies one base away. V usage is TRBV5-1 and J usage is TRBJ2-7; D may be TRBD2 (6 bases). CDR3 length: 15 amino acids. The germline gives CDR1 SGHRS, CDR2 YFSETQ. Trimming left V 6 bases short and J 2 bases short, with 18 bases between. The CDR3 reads CASTPSGERPYEQYF. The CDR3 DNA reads TGCGCCAGCACCCCTTCGGGAGAGAGACCCTACGAGCAGTACTTC.

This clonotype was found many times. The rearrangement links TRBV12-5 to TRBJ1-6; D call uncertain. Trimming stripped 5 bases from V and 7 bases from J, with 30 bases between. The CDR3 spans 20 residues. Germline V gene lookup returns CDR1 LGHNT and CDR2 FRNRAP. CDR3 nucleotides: TGTGCTAGTGGTCCCCGTACAGTTTCCCAAAGTCGTTCCGAGAATTCACCCCTCCACTTT. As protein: CASGPRTVSQSRSENSPLHF.

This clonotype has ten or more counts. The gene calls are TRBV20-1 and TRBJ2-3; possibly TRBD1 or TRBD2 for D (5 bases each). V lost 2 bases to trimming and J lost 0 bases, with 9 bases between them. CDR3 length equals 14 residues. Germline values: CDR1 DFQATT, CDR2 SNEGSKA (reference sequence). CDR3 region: CSARRDPSTDTQYF. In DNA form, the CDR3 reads TGCAGTGCTAGACGGGACCCTAGCACAGATACGCAGTATTTT.

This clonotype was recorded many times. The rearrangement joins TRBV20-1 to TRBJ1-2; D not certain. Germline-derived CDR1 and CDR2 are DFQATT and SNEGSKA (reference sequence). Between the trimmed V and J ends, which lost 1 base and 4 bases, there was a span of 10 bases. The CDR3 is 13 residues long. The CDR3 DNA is TGCAGTGCTAGAGCCCCGACCCTCTATGGCTACACCTTC. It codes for CSARAPTLYGYTF.

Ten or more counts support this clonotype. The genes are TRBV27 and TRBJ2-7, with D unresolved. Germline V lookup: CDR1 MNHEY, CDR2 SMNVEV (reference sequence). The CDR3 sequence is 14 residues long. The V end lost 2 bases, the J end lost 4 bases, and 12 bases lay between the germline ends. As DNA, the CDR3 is TGTGCCAGCAGTTTAGTATCCAGGCCGTACGAGCAGTACTTC. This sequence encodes CASSLVSRPYEQYF.

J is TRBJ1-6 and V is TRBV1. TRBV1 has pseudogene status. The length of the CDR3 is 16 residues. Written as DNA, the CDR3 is TGCACCAGCAGCCAAGATTTGGCGCAGGGAGGGTCACCCCTCCACTTT. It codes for CTSSQDLAQGGSPLHF.

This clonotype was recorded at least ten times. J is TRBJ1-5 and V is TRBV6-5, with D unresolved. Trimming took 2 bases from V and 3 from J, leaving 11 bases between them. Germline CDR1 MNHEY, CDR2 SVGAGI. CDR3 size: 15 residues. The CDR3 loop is CASSYAKWANQPQHF. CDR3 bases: TGTGCCAGCAGTTACGCTAAGTGGGCCAATCAGCCCCAGCATTTT.

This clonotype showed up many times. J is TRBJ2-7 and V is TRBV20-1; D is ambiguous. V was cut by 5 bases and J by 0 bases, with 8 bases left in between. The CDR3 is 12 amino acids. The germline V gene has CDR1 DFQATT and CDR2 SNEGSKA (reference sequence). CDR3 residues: CSAPGYSYEQYF. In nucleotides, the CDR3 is TGCAGTGCTCCGGGTTACTCCTACGAGCAGTACTTC.

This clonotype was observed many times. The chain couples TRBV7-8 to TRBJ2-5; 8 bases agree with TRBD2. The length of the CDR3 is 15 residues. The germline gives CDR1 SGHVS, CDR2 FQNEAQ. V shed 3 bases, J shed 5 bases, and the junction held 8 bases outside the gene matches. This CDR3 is CASSFVSGVRETQYF. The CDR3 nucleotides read TGTGCCAGCAGCTTTGTTAGCGGGGTCCGGGAGACCCAGTACTTC.

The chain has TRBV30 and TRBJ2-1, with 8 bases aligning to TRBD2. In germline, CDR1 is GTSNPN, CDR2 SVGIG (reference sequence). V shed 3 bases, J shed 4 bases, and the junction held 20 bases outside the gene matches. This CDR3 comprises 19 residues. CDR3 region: CAWRGGPIDEVAGYNEQFF. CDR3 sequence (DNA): TGTGCCTGGAGGGGGGGCCCGATAGATGAAGTAGCGGGGTACAATGAGCAGTTCTTC.

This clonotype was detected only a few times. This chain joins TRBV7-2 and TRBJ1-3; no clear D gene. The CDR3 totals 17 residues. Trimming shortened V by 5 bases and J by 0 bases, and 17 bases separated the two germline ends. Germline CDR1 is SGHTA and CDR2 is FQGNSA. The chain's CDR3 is CASSPFAGSGSGNTIYF. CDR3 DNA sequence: TGTGCCAGCAGCCCCTTCGCGGGGTCCGGCTCTGGAAACACCATATATTTT.

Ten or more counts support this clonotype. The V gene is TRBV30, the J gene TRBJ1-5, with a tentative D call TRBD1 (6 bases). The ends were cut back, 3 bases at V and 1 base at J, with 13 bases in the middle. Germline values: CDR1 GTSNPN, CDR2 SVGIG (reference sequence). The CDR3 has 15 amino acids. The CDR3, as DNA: TGTGCCTGGAGCCAGGGGACTCGAAGCAATCAGCCCCAGCATTTT. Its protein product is CAWSQGTRSNQPQHF.

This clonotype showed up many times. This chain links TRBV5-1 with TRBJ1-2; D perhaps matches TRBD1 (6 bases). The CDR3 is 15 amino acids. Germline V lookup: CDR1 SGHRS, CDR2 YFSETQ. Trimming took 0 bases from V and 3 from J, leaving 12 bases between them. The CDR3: CASSLAGGADYGYTF. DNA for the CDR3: TGCGCCAGCAGCTTGGCCGGGGGGGCGGACTATGGCTACACCTTC.

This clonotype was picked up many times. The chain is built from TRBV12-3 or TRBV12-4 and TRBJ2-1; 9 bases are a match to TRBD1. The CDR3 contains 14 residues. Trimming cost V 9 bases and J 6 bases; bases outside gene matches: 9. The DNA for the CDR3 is TGTGCCAGTTTGGCAAGGGACAGGGCCAATGAGCAGTTCTTC. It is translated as CASLARDRANEQFF.